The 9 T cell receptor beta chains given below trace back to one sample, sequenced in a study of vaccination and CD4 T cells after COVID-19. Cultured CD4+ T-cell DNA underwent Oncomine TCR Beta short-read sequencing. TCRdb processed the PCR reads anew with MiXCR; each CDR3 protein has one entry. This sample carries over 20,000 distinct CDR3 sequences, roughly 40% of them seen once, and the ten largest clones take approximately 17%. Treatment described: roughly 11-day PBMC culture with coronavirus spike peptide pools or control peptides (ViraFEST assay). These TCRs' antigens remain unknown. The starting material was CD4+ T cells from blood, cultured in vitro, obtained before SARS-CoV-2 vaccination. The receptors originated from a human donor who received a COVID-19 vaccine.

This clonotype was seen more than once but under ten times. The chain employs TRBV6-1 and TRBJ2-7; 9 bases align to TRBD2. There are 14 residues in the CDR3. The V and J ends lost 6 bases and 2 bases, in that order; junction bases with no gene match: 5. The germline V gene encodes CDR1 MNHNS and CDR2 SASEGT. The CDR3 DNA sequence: TGTGCCAGCAGACTAGCGGGCGAAACCTACGAGCAGTACTTC. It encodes CASRLAGETYEQYF.

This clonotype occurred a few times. CDR3 region: CASSPTVIPNSPLHF. DNA for the CDR3: TGTGCCAGCAGCCCGACAGTAATCCCCAATTCACCCCTCCACTTT. The V gene is TRBV2, the J gene TRBJ1-6, with D tentatively TRBD1 (5 bases). The CDR3 has 15 amino acids. Germline CDR1 SNHLY, CDR2 FYNNEI. The V end lost 6 bases, the J end lost 7 bases, and 16 bases lay between the germline ends.

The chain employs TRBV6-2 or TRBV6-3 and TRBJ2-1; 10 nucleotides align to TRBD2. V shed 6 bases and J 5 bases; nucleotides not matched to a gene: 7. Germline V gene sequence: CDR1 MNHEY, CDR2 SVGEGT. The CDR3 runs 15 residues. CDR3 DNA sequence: TGTGCCAGCAGGAATAGCGGGGGGATCAACAATGAGCAGTTCTTC. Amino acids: CASRNSGGINNEQFF.

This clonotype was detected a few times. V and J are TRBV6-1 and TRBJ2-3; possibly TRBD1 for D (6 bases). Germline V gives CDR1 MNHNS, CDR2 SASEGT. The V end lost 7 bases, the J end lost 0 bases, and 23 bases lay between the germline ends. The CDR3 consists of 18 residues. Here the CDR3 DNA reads TGTGCCAGCACCAAGGGTTGGTCACAGGGAGCTAGCACAGATACGCAGTATTTT. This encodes CASTKGWSQGASTDTQYF.

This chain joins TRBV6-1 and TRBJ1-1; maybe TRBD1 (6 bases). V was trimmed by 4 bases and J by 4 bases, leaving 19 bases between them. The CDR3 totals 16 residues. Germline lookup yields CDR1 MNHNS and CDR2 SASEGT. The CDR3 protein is CASSGTLQGKFTEAFF. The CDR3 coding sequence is TGTGCCAGCAGTGGAACATTACAGGGTAAATTCACTGAAGCTTTCTTT.

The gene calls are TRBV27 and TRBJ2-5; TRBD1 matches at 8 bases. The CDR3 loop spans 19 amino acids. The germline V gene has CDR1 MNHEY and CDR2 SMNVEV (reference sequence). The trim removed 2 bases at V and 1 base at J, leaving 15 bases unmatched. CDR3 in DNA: TGTGCCAGCAGTTTAGGTTTCTGGGCAGGGGGCTCGCCCCAAGAGACCCAGTACTTC. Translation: CASSLGFWAGGSPQETQYF.

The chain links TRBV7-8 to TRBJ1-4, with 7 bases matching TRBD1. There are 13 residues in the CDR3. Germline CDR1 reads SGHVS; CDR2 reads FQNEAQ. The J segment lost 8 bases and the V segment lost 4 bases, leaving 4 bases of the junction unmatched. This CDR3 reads CASSSTGWEKLFF. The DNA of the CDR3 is TGTGCCAGCAGCTCGACAGGGTGGGAAAAACTGTTTTTT.

The CDR3 bases are TGTGCCAGCAGCACCGACAGGGGGGCCTACGAGCAGTACTTC. Translating it yields CASSTDRGAYEQYF. V usage is TRBV11-2 and J usage is TRBJ2-7; 9 bases line up with TRBD1. Germline V lookup: CDR1 SGHAT, CDR2 FQNNGV. The CDR3 has 14 amino acids. The V and J ends lost 5 bases and 2 bases, in that order; junction bases with no gene match: 4.

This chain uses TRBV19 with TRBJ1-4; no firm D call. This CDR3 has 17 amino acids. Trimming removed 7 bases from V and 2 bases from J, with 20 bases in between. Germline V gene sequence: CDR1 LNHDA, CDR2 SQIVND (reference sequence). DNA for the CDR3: TGTGCCAGTACCCGACGCCCGGGAGCCGGGACTAATGAAAAACTGTTTTTT. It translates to CASTRRPGAGTNEKLFF.